This T cell receptor (beta chain) derives from a study of T cell clones after liver transplantation. Turning to the study itself: Subjects received no induction therapy and standard immunosuppression until randomization at 12-24 months post-transplant. Study-level points and caveats: Graft donor-reactive T cells may have migrated into the graft rather than being deleted. A significant post-transplant drop in circulating graft-donor-reactive CD4 TCRbeta sequences occurred in most of the 8 subjects.

CDR1 is MDHEN and CDR2 is SYDVKM in the germline V gene. V shed 5 bases and J shed 3 bases, with 11 bases lying between them. This CDR3 comprises 14 residues. This clone was picked up many times. The antigen is unknown. Method: immunoSEQ multiplex PCR; TCRdb's copy keeps in-frame clones and lacks some. The sample records tens of thousands of clones, over 55% being singletons. V and J are TRBV28 and TRBJ1-5; TRBD1 is a possible D gene (6 bases). This sequence was found in a human donor who received a liver transplant. Sequencing used CD4+ T cells from blood, obtained before liver transplant. The CDR3 is CASSNRVVNQPQHF. CDR3 nucleotide sequence: TGTGCCAGCAGTAACAGGGTTGTCAATCAGCCCCAGCATTTT.